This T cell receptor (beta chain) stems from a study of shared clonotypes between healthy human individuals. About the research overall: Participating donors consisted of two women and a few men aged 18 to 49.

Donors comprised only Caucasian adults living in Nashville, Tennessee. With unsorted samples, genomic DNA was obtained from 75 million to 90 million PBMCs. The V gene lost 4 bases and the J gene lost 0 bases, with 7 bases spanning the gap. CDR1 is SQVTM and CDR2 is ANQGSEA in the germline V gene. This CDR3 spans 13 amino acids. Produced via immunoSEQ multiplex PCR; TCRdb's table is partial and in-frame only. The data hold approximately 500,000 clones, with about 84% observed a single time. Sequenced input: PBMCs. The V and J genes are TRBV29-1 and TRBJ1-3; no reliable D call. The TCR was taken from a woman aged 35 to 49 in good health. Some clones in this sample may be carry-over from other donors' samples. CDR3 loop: CSVVVSSGNTIYF. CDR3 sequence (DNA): TGCAGCGTTGTAGTGAGCTCTGGAAACACCATATATTTT.